What follows describes a single T cell receptor (beta chain). Per the germline V gene, CDR1 is GTSNPN and CDR2 is SVGIG (reference sequence). V was cut by 6 bases and J by 4 bases, with 16 bases left in between. The CDR3 has 14 residues. The entry originates in a study of cytomegalovirus exposure and HLA in healthy donors. As for the study in general: A prior study identified some 100 million unique TCR beta sequences from 180 million or so T cells.

Primers for the PCR totalled 60 Vbeta and 13 Jbeta. TCRdb's copy holds only in-frame clones and misses some; the assay was immunoSEQ multiplex PCR. The data hold over 150,000 clones, with approximately 71% observed a single time. The clonotype was recovered from a young woman in good health and CMV-seropositive. This sequence joins TRBV30 and TRBJ2-1, with D perhaps TRBD2 (6 bases). Input material: PBMCs. The CDR3 is CACLRESHYNEQFF. The CDR3 nucleotides read TGTGCCTGCCTTCGGGAGAGCCATTACAATGAGCAGTTCTTC.